This T cell receptor (beta chain) was recorded in a study of early stage breast cancer tumors. Overall study: Among approximately twelve ER+/PR+/HER2- tumors, eight were ductal, four lobular. General study points: Enriched TCRB sequences shared across patients were mostly commonly generated sequences. Compared with adjacent normal breast, tumors showed 2 to 2.5-fold denser, more clonal T cells. Tumor and normal breast were distinguished via blood comparison in most of the 16 patients.

The table came from immunoSEQ multiplex PCR; TCRdb's copy has only in-frame clones and leaves some out. This table has 5,500 to 7,500 clones, nearly 75% appearing once. This clone has just one count. Its antigen is still unknown. The source material was normal breast tissue next to the tumor. This TCR was sampled from a person aged 35-49 years with breast cancer.

CDR3 nucleotides: TGTGCCAGCAGCCAAGAAGGGGTCGGTCAGGGGGCGCTTGTTGAAGCTTTCTTT. Encoded protein: CASSQEGVGQGALVEAFF. The rearrangement links TRBV14 to TRBJ1-1, with 8 bases lining up with TRBD1. The germline V gene encodes CDR1 SGHDN and CDR2 FVKESK. V lost 0 bases, J lost 7 bases, and 16 bases stayed unmatched. The CDR3 runs to 18 residues.